One sample yielded the 4 T cell receptor beta chains listed below, sequenced in a study of shared clonotypes between healthy human individuals. Using immunoSEQ multiplex PCR, the repertoire was profiled, and TCRdb retains in-frame clones only, with some absent. The data contain over a million clones, around 78% of them singletons. The sample was memory CD4+ T cells from PBMCs. Subset defined: CD45RA-negative fraction. Receptors originate from a man between 18 and 29 years old in good health. Some clones in this sample may be carry-over from other donors' samples.

The sample holds one count of this clone. The chain recombines TRBV10-3 with TRBJ2-5, with TRBD1 matching 10 bases. V lost 3 bases, J lost 5 bases, and 6 bases stayed unmatched. This CDR3 is 15 amino acids long. CDR1 is ENHRY, CDR2 SYGVKD, per germline. The CDR3 nucleotides are TGTGCCATCAGTGACACGGACAGGGGGTCGGAGACCCAGTACTTC. This translates into CAISDTDRGSETQYF.

The genes are TRBV4-3 and TRBJ2-5; 8 nucleotides match TRBD2. Trimming cost V 4 bases and J 2 bases; bases outside gene matches: 6. The CDR3 is made up of 15 amino acids. Per the germline V gene, CDR1 is LGHNA and CDR2 is YSLEER. DNA for the CDR3: TGCGCCAGCAGCCCGAGGGCGGGGGGACAAGAGACCCAGTACTTC. Translated, it gives CASSPRAGGQETQYF.

V usage is TRBV5-8 and J usage is TRBJ2-3; D might be TRBD2 (5 bases). The germline V and J ends were trimmed by 1 base and 7 bases, with 7 bases remaining between them. Germline CDR1 and CDR2: SGHTS and YDEGEE. The CDR3 is made up of 12 amino acids. For the CDR3, the DNA is TGTGCCAGCAGCTTGTGGGAGTATACGCAGTATTTT. Translation: CASSLWEYTQYF.

The J gene is TRBJ2-5, the V gene TRBV2, with D possibly matching TRBD1 (5 bases). The length of the CDR3 is 14 residues. Germline V gene lookup returns CDR1 SNHLY and CDR2 FYNNEI. Between the trimmed V and J ends, which lost 7 bases and 5 bases, there was a span of 17 bases. The CDR3 is CASIVEQGGETQYF. Here the CDR3 DNA reads TGTGCCAGCATTGTTGAGCAGGGCGGCGAGACCCAGTACTTC. The full variable domain, its missing parts supplied by reference TRBV2 and TRBJ2-5, is EPEVTQTPSHQVTQMGQEVILRCVPISNHLYFYWYRQILGQKVEFLVSFYNNEISEKSEIFDDQFSVERPDGSNFTLKIRSTKLEDSAMYFCASIVEQGGETQYFGPGTRLLVL.